A single sample gave rise to the 18 T cell receptor beta chains below, sequenced in a study of neoadjuvant nivolumab and ipilimumab in lung cancer. Produced via immunoSEQ multiplex PCR; TCRdb's table is partial and in-frame only. Altogether about 4,000 clones are present, around 75% being singletons, with the ten largest covering roughly 1.4%. The source material was peripheral blood, sampled after neoadjuvant nivolumab, alone or with ipilimumab, at or shortly before surgery. These receptor sequences come from an adult with non-small cell lung cancer.

The V and J genes are TRBV7-1 and TRBJ2-1; TRBD2 agrees at 13 bases. TRBV7-1 is sorted into the ORF group, with uncertain function. The CDR3 has 16 residues. Germline trimming cut 5 bases from V and 9 bases from J; bases unmatched to any gene: 10. In DNA, the CDR3 is TGTGCCAGCAGCCCACAACTAGCGGGAGGGATCGGTGAGCAGTTCTTC. It specifies CASSPQLAGGIGEQFF.

The rearrangement links TRBV7-3 to TRBJ1-1; TRBD1 might be the D (6 bases). This CDR3 spans 13 amino acids. Germline V gives CDR1 SGHTA, CDR2 FQGTGA. Trimming shortened V by 5 bases and J by 6 bases, and 13 bases separated the two germline ends. This CDR3 is CASSPSPGAEAFF. CDR3 nucleotides: TGTGCCAGCAGCCCTAGCCCAGGGGCTGAAGCTTTCTTT. Together with reference TRBV7-3 and TRBJ1-1, the CDR3 gives the full variable domain: GAGVSQTPSNKVTEKGKYVELRCDPISGHTALYWYRQSLGQGPEFLIYFQGTGAADDSGLPNDRFFAVRPEGSVSTLKIQRTERGDSAVYLCASSPSPGAEAFFGQGTRLTVV.

The chain uses TRBV5-7 and TRBJ2-7; D unresolved. TRBV5-7 is given ORF status, its function remaining uncertain. There are 13 residues in the CDR3. Trimming pared 3 bases from V and 3 bases from J, leaving 10 bases between. The CDR3: CASSSTTIYEQYF. The CDR3 region has the DNA TGTGCCAGCAGCTCTACGACGATCTACGAGCAGTACTTC.

This clone was detected once. V is TRBV7-9 and J is TRBJ1-3; no reliable D call. Trimming removed 1 base from V and 7 bases from J, with 5 bases in between. Germline V gene sequence: CDR1 SEHNR, CDR2 FQNEAQ (reference sequence). This CDR3 region has 12 residues. The CDR3, as DNA: TGTGCCAGCAGCTTAGGACCCAACACCATATATTTT. Its protein is CASSLGPNTIYF.

This chain's CDR3 is CATRGNSGNTIYF. CDR3 bases: TGTGCCACCCGAGGAAACTCTGGAAACACCATATATTTT. The rearrangement joins TRBV6-1 to TRBJ1-3; the D is unclear. The CDR3 totals 13 residues. Germline CDR1 is MNHNS and CDR2 is SASEGT. V lost 10 bases and J lost 0, with 10 bases in between.

This rearrangement joins TRBV30 to TRBJ2-1; D is unclear. Germline CDR1 GTSNPN, CDR2 SVGIG (reference sequence). The CDR3 spans 13 residues. V lost 2 bases and J lost 0, with 5 bases in between. The CDR3 DNA sequence: TGTGCCTGGAGTTCTTACTCCTACAATGAGCAGTTCTTC. Protein: CAWSSYSYNEQFF.

This clone has a single count. This chain uses TRBV29-1 with TRBJ1-4; D is possibly TRBD1 (6 bases). This CDR3 comprises 15 residues. The V gene lost 4 bases and the J gene lost 1 base, with 13 bases spanning the gap. The V gene's germline CDR1 is SQVTM and CDR2 ANQGSEA. The CDR3 protein is CSVGAGGLTNEKLFF. CDR3 DNA: TGCAGCGTTGGAGCGGGGGGCCTAACTAATGAAAAACTGTTTTTT.

This chain joins TRBV30 and TRBJ2-2; 11 bases are a match to TRBD2. The germline V gene encodes CDR1 GTSNPN and CDR2 SVGIG (reference sequence). The CDR3 totals 18 residues. J gave up 1 base and V 4 bases, and 11 bases lay outside the gene matches. The CDR3 protein is CAWTSGRLRLGNTGELFF. The CDR3 DNA is TGTGCCTGGACTAGCGGGAGGTTACGGTTAGGGAACACCGGGGAGCTGTTTTTT.

V gene TRBV7-9 combines with J gene TRBJ2-1; TRBD2 agrees at 8 bases. This CDR3 comprises 18 residues. Germline-derived CDR1 and CDR2 are SEHNR and FQNEAQ (reference sequence). V lost 3 bases, J lost 0 bases, and 10 bases stayed unmatched. In nucleotides, the CDR3 is TGTGCCAGCAGCTTCCAGAGCGGGAGTACGAGCTCCTACAATGAGCAGTTCTTC. This gives the protein CASSFQSGSTSSYNEQFF.

V and J are TRBV15 and TRBJ1-2; D unclear. V lost 0 bases and J lost 8, with 7 bases in between. The CDR3 has 12 residues. Germline V lookup: CDR1 LNHNV, CDR2 YYDKDF (reference sequence). CDR3 loop: CATSRDHGGYTF. CDR3 in DNA: TGTGCCACCAGCAGAGATCATGGGGGCTACACCTTC.

This rearrangement joins TRBV27 to TRBJ2-1, with D hard to call. The CDR3 is 11 amino acids. Trimming stripped 6 bases from V and 7 bases from J, with 7 bases between. The V gene's germline CDR1 is MNHEY and CDR2 SMNVEV (reference sequence). The CDR3 loop is CASREWNEQFF. The CDR3 DNA is TGTGCCAGCAGGGAGTGGAATGAGCAGTTCTTC.

This chain joins TRBV15 and TRBJ2-1; D possibly corresponds to TRBD1 (6 bases). The germline gives CDR1 LNHNV, CDR2 YYDKDF (reference sequence). V lost 3 bases to trimming and J lost 5 bases, with 17 bases between them. The CDR3 covers 16 residues. The CDR3 DNA reads TGTGCCACCAGCAGTACCTTGTTGGACAGTCACAATGAGCAGTTCTTC. Its translation: CATSSTLLDSHNEQFF. Based on the CDR3 plus reference TRBV15 and TRBJ2-1, the full variable domain is DAMVIQNPRYQVTQFGKPVTLSCSQTLNHNVMYWYQQKSSQAPKLLFHYYDKDFNNEADTPDNFQSRRPNTSFCFLDIRSPGLGDTAMYLCATSSTLLDSHNEQFFGPGTRLTVL.

The CDR3 coding sequence is TGTGCCAGCAGTTCCCTGCGGGAGAGGGGCAATGAGCAGTTCTTC. Amino acid sequence: CASSSLRERGNEQFF. The chain combines TRBV6-9 with TRBJ2-1; 7 bases are a match to TRBD2. V gave up 4 bases and J gave up 6 bases; unmatched junction bases: 9. CDR1 and CDR2 from the germline V gene are MNHGY and SVAAGI. This CDR3 has 15 amino acids.

This chain connects TRBV28 to TRBJ1-1; D may be TRBD1 (5 bases). The CDR3 length is 13 residues. Deletions cut 5 bases from V and 6 bases from J, with 13 bases between. Germline V gene lookup returns CDR1 MDHEN and CDR2 SYDVKM. CDR3 sequence reads: CASSPGKRAEAFF. DNA for the CDR3: TGTGCCAGCAGTCCAGGGAAGCGGGCTGAAGCTTTCTTT.

The rearrangement joins TRBV9 to TRBJ1-1; no clear D. V dropped 4 bases and J dropped 7 bases, with 14 bases sitting between them. The CDR3 has 13 amino acids. Germline assignment: CDR1 SGDLS and CDR2 YYNGEE. The CDR3 DNA follows: TGTGCCAGCAGCTCCGAGGGTGGTCTTGAAGCTTTCTTT. Amino acid sequence: CASSSEGGLEAFF.

For the CDR3, the DNA is TGTGCCAGCAGCCGAGGGACTAGCGGGCCTCTTGATACGCAGTATTTT. It yields the protein CASSRGTSGPLDTQYF. The rearrangement links TRBV7-6 to TRBJ2-3; 12 bases fit TRBD2. The CDR3 totals 16 residues. Germline V gene data show CDR1 as SGHVS and CDR2 as FNYEAQ. The ends lost 5 bases at V and 6 bases at J; junction bases unmatched: 9.

J is TRBJ1-5 and V is TRBV27; 7 nucleotides align to TRBD1. J lost 6 bases, V lost 5 bases, and 25 bases had no gene match. CDR3 length: 20 residues. Germline V gene sequence: CDR1 MNHEY, CDR2 SMNVEV (reference sequence). CDR3 sequence: CASSPYYLRQGVSGRQPQHF. CDR3 bases: TGTGCCAGCAGTCCCTATTACCTCCGGCAGGGGGTATCTGGGCGTCAGCCCCAGCATTTT.

V is TRBV4-3 and J is TRBJ1-2, with 7 nucleotides matching TRBD1. The V segment lost 4 bases and the J segment 4 bases; nucleotides outside the gene matches: 6. Germline V gene data show CDR1 as LGHNA and CDR2 as YSLEER. The CDR3 length is 14 residues. The CDR3 sequence is CASSPGQDFYGYTF. CDR3 DNA sequence: TGCGCCAGCAGCCCCGGACAGGACTTCTATGGCTACACCTTC.